The entry below describes one T cell receptor beta chain. The sample is drawn from a study of CD8 T cells in Susac syndrome. From blood CD8+ and CD4+ T cells, TCR beta sequences were generated. RNA amounts of about 0.5 to 1 ug underwent reverse transcription with random hexamers. Via MiXCR, TCRdb re-called the immunoSEQ multiplex PCR reads, giving one row per CDR3 protein. The data contain 160,000 or so distinct CDR3 sequences, just under 95% of them singletons. This receptor was identified in a human donor with multiple sclerosis. Sequenced material: CD8+ T cells from PBMCs.

CDR3 region: CASIIGGYTEAFF. The CDR3 DNA reads as TGTGCCAGCATCATAGGCGGGTACACTGAAGCTTTCTTT. This chain links TRBV12-3 or TRBV12-4 with TRBJ1-1, with D uncertain. With 7 bases removed from V and 3 bases from J, the gap between germline ends came to 12 bases. This CDR3 region has 13 residues.